A selection of T cell receptor beta chains follows, all from one sample in a study of control samples from healthy donors and cancer patients. Profiled with immunoSEQ multiplex PCR; TCRdb holds only in-frame clones, not every one. Of about 180,000 clones in the sample, 85% to 95% are singletons; the top ten hold about 1.4%. The sample taken for sequencing was blood. These receptors were taken from a young woman in good health. Both conserved end residues are part of each CDR3. Each record gives: clone size, J gene, V gene, D gene, CDR3 DNA, CDR3 protein. D genes are given only for firm matches. Clone sizes are given selectively: once, few, many, or a class where the clone is expanded.

abundance: once; j_gene: TRBJ2-7; v_gene: TRBV7-2; d_gene: NA; CDR3nt: TGTGCCAGCAGCTGGGCAGGGCGGGAGCAGTACTTC; CDR3aa: CASSWAGREQYF
abundance: NA; j_gene: TRBJ1-2; v_gene: TRBV6-2/TRBV6-3; d_gene: NA; CDR3nt: TGTGCCAGCAGTCGAACGACAGGTTCTAACTATGGCTACACCTTC; CDR3aa: CASSRTTGSNYGYTF
abundance: NA; j_gene: TRBJ2-5; v_gene: TRBV3-1/TRBV3-2; d_gene: TRBD1; CDR3nt: TGTGCCAGCACCCCATCACCTCCCTTCGGGACAGGCAGTGAAGAGACCCAGTACTTC; CDR3aa: CASTPSPPFGTGSEETQYF
abundance: NA; j_gene: TRBJ1-3; v_gene: TRBV5-5; d_gene: NA; CDR3nt: TGTGCCAGCAGCTTGTCCGGGCCTGGAAACACCATATATTTT; CDR3aa: CASSLSGPGNTIYF
abundance: NA; j_gene: TRBJ1-5; v_gene: TRBV25-1; d_gene: NA; CDR3nt: TGTGCCAGCAGTGGGACAGCGAGCAATCAGCCCCAGCATTTT; CDR3aa: CASSGTASNQPQHF
abundance: NA; j_gene: TRBJ2-7; v_gene: TRBV6-2/TRBV6-3; d_gene: NA; CDR3nt: TGTGCCAGCAGTTTTAGGGGCTCCTACGAGCAGTACTTC; CDR3aa: CASSFRGSYEQYF
abundance: NA; j_gene: TRBJ1-1; v_gene: TRBV10-3; d_gene: NA; CDR3nt: TGTGCCATCACGAACAGTCCTTTGAACACTGAAGCTTTCTTT; CDR3aa: CAITNSPLNTEAFF
abundance: NA; j_gene: TRBJ2-7; v_gene: TRBV24-1; d_gene: TRBD1; CDR3nt: TGTGCCACCAGTGTTAAGACAGGGACCTACGAGCAGTACTTC; CDR3aa: CATSVKTGTYEQYF
abundance: NA; j_gene: TRBJ2-5; v_gene: TRBV7-9; d_gene: NA; CDR3nt: TGTGCCAGCAGCTTAGGTCAACAGGGAGGGGAGACCCAGTACTTC; CDR3aa: CASSLGQQGGETQYF
abundance: NA; j_gene: TRBJ1-3; v_gene: TRBV10-3; d_gene: TRBD1; CDR3nt: TGTGCCATCAGCGGCCATACAGGGGCTGGAAACACCATATATTTT; CDR3aa: CAISGHTGAGNTIYF
abundance: NA; j_gene: TRBJ2-4; v_gene: TRBV6-5; d_gene: TRBD1; CDR3nt: TGTGCCAGCAGCCAGGGGGCAGACAACATTCAGTACTTC; CDR3aa: CASSQGADNIQYF
abundance: NA; j_gene: TRBJ2-2; v_gene: TRBV4-2; d_gene: NA; CDR3nt: TGTGCCAGCAGCCAAGCGGGCGGTAGAATCGTCACCGGGGAGCTGTTTTTT; CDR3aa: CASSQAGGRIVTGELFF
abundance: NA; j_gene: TRBJ2-3; v_gene: TRBV19; d_gene: NA; CDR3nt: TGTGCCAGTAGGAGGGGGGGGCACACAGATACGCAGTATTTT; CDR3aa: CASRRGGHTDTQYF
abundance: once; j_gene: TRBJ2-7; v_gene: TRBV3-1/TRBV3-2; d_gene: TRBD2; CDR3nt: TGTGCCAGCAGCCGCTCCTCTCTAGCGGGAGTGATCTCCTACGAGCAGTACTTC; CDR3aa: CASSRSSLAGVISYEQYF
abundance: NA; j_gene: TRBJ2-7; v_gene: TRBV7-6; d_gene: NA; CDR3nt: TGTGCCAGCAGCGCCCTCGCCCGAGAGCAGTACTTC; CDR3aa: CASSALAREQYF
abundance: NA; j_gene: TRBJ1-5; v_gene: TRBV28; d_gene: TRBD1; CDR3nt: TGTGCCAGCAGTGACCGAAATACACCCGGGACAGGATATCAGCCCCAGCATTTT; CDR3aa: CASSDRNTPGTGYQPQHF
abundance: NA; j_gene: TRBJ1-1; v_gene: TRBV19; d_gene: NA; CDR3nt: TGTGCCAGTACCGTTTTGGGGGTTGGGAACACTGAAGCTTTCTTT; CDR3aa: CASTVLGVGNTEAFF
abundance: NA; j_gene: TRBJ1-5; v_gene: TRBV18; d_gene: NA; CDR3nt: TGTGCCAGCTCTAACCAGGGCATGTATCAGCCCCAGCATTTT; CDR3aa: CASSNQGMYQPQHF
abundance: NA; j_gene: TRBJ2-5; v_gene: TRBV21-1; d_gene: NA; CDR3nt: TGTGCCAGCAGCAAAGCGCTGGCAGGGGAGGAGACCCAGTACTTC; CDR3aa: CASSKALAGEETQYF
abundance: NA; j_gene: TRBJ2-3; v_gene: TRBV5-4; d_gene: NA; CDR3nt: TGTGCCAGCAGCTTGATGGGCGTGATCTCTAGCACAGATACGCAGTATTTT; CDR3aa: CASSLMGVISSTDTQYF
abundance: once; j_gene: TRBJ1-2; v_gene: TRBV11-2; d_gene: NA; CDR3nt: TGTGCCAGCAGCGAGGACCTTAACTATGGCTACACCTTC; CDR3aa: CASSEDLNYGYTF
abundance: NA; j_gene: TRBJ2-1; v_gene: TRBV15; d_gene: NA; CDR3nt: TGTGCCACCAGCAGAGATATAGGACCCGAAATAGGTGAGCAGTTCTTC; CDR3aa: CATSRDIGPEIGEQFF
abundance: NA; j_gene: TRBJ2-7; v_gene: TRBV6-6; d_gene: TRBD1; CDR3nt: TGTGCCAGCAGTTACTCAGGGACAGGGTCCAACGAGCAGTACTTC; CDR3aa: CASSYSGTGSNEQYF
abundance: NA; j_gene: TRBJ2-5; v_gene: TRBV11-2; d_gene: TRBD2; CDR3nt: TGTGCCAGCAGCTTAGAGGGGGGGTATGGTGAGGAGACCCAGTACTTC; CDR3aa: CASSLEGGYGEETQYF
abundance: NA; j_gene: TRBJ1-6; v_gene: TRBV3-1/TRBV3-2; d_gene: NA; CDR3nt: TGTGCCAGCAGCCAAGGACGACGGCTCCAAATTTCACCCCTCCACTTT; CDR3aa: CASSQGRRLQISPLHF
abundance: NA; j_gene: TRBJ2-7; v_gene: TRBV18; d_gene: NA; CDR3nt: TGTGCCAGCTCACCGACAGGGGAGGGGGAGCAGTACTTC; CDR3aa: CASSPTGEGEQYF
abundance: NA; j_gene: TRBJ2-3; v_gene: TRBV10-3; d_gene: NA; CDR3nt: TGTGCCATCAGTGTAGTAGGGACTAGCACAGATACGCAGTATTTT; CDR3aa: CAISVVGTSTDTQYF
abundance: NA; j_gene: TRBJ1-2; v_gene: TRBV19; d_gene: NA; CDR3nt: TGTGCCAGTAGTGTGCAGGGTGACTATGGCTACACCTTC; CDR3aa: CASSVQGDYGYTF
abundance: once; j_gene: TRBJ1-5; v_gene: TRBV4-3; d_gene: NA; CDR3nt: TGCGCCAGCAGCCAAGAACGGACATACCTTAATCAGCCCCAGCATTTT; CDR3aa: CASSQERTYLNQPQHF
abundance: NA; j_gene: TRBJ1-6; v_gene: TRBV4-2; d_gene: TRBD1; CDR3nt: TGTGCCAGCAGCCCCTGGGACAGCAATTCACCCCTCCACTTT; CDR3aa: CASSPWDSNSPLHF
abundance: NA; j_gene: TRBJ2-5; v_gene: TRBV7-8; d_gene: NA; CDR3nt: TGTGCCAGCAGTCAAGGAAGGACGCGCCTAGAGACCCAGTACTTC; CDR3aa: CASSQGRTRLETQYF
abundance: few; j_gene: TRBJ2-7; v_gene: TRBV3-1/TRBV3-2; d_gene: NA; CDR3nt: TGTGCCAGCAGCTATGCCTACGAGCAGTACTTC; CDR3aa: CASSYAYEQYF
abundance: NA; j_gene: TRBJ2-7; v_gene: TRBV5-6; d_gene: TRBD2; CDR3nt: TGTGCCAGCAGCTTCTCCCTAGCGGGAGTGAGCGAGCAGTACTTC; CDR3aa: CASSFSLAGVSEQYF
abundance: NA; j_gene: TRBJ1-2; v_gene: TRBV10-3; d_gene: TRBD1; CDR3nt: TGTGCCATCACCTTCGACAGGGATGGCTACACCTTC; CDR3aa: CAITFDRDGYTF